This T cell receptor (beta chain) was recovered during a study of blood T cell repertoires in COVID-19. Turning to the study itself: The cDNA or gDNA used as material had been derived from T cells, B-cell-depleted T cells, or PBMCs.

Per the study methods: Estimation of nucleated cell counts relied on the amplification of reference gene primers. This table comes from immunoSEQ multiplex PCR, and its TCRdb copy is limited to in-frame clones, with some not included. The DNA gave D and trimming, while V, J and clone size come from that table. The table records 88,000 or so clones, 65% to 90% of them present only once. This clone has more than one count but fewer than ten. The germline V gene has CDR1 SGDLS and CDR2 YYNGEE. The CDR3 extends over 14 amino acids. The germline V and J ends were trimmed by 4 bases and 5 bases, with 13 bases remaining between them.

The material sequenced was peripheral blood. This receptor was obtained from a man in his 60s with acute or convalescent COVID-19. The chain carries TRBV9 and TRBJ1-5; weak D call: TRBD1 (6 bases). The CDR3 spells CASSQGGVYQPQHF. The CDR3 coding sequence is TGTGCCAGCAGCCAAGGGGGGGTCTATCAGCCCCAGCATTTT.